This T cell receptor beta chain was observed in a study of blood T cells in healthy people across ages (dated by TCRdb to the mid-2010s). In terms of the full investigation: In model experiments, roughly one uniquely barcoded TCR beta cDNA molecule per two T cells was captured by template switching. To avoid experimental bias, donors of different ages were distributed randomly across sequencing lanes. Donors were grouped into four age groups: young (average roughly 15 years), middle-aged (about 38), aged (approximately 58) and long-lived (about 82). Using the same blood draw, the study looked at two additional independent replicas of 1 million unique cDNA reads for two donors, one aged 18 to 30 and the other aged 80 or older. Age-related changes in TCR beta repertoire diversity were measured in the study by deep sequencing normalized with unique cDNA molecular identifiers.

The library was made by 5' RACE. The run used an Illumina HiSeq 2500. The second PCR ran for roughly 7 to 12 cycles and used a J-beta primer mix along with a sample-barcoded 5' primer. A template-switch 5' adaptor carrying 12 random nucleotides introduced a unique molecular identifier onto each TCR beta cDNA molecule. At least 2.5 million CDR3-containing paired-end reads were obtained from each sample. The Mint cDNA synthesis kit, primed by a TRBC-specific oligonucleotide, was used to synthesize first-strand cDNA from all RNA. All cDNA was treated with uracil-DNA glycosylase and then went through a first 18-cycle PCR with the universal primers M1SS and BC2_uni_R. The published analysis was carried out like this. Each sample was normalized by randomly selecting 1 million high-quality reads, each carrying a distinct molecular identifier. Reads sharing molecular identifiers were discarded rather than binned into consensus sequences. MiTCR, with a Q25 quality threshold and the strictest error-elimination algorithm, was used for CDR3 identification, clonotype clustering and error correction. A nonparametric unseen species model with Euler transformation was used to estimate lower-bound total TCR beta diversity. The public reads were quality trimmed at Q25 with fastp and then assembled into clones with MiXCR by TCRdb, keeping productive beta chains. Rows matching on CDR3 protein sequence are summarized as one entry with the most common DNA and genes. TCRdb, rather than the study authors, made the V and J calls. The sample data list more than 1,400,000 distinct CDR3 sequences, and approximately 38% of these were observed just once. The biggest ten clones account for 7.9% of the sample.

Study-wide findings and limitations: The percentage of naive T cells measured by flow cytometry correlated strongly with observed TCR beta diversity. Bulk unsorted PBMC profiling prevented conclusive comparison of naive and antigen-experienced compartments. Total diversity estimates from one million sequenced T cells were considered lower bounds and underestimates. As age increased, observed TCR beta diversity per million T cells dropped in a roughly linear way, and a significant reduction was already evident by age around 41. The CMV infection status of donors was not known, potentially confounding age-related changes in expanded clonotypes. Compared with the aged group, the long-lived group had more naive CD4+ T cells, fewer expanded clones and increased TCR diversity, suggesting age selection.

The approximately 39 donors, aged about 6 to 100 years, were systemically healthy Caucasian individuals from Russia. Around 10 milliliters of peripheral blood were collected from each donor into EDTA-treated Vacutainer tubes. Ficoll-Paque density-gradient centrifugation was used to isolate PBMCs, with at least 6 million obtained per sample. Trizol reagent was used to extract total RNA from PBMCs, with at least 5.5 micrograms per sample. For every donor, an aliquot of PBMCs went through flow cytometry to measure the percentages of naive CD45RAhigh/CD27high T cells. About this clonotype: Its target antigen remains unknown. Per-nucleotide qualities are absent, and no much larger clonotype sits a single base away.

Inclusive of the bounding cysteine and phenylalanine, the CDR3 is 15 residues long. CDR3 DNA is the only sequence kept; it has 45 bases, read in frame from the first base. The germline V gene yields SNHLY for CDR1 and FYNNEI for CDR2. Compared with germline, V lacks 8 bases and J lacks 6 bases; bases without a gene match: 12. Sequenced input: blood. The TCR comes from a woman between 18 and 29 years old in good health. Here the chain combines TRBV2 and TRBJ2-3, with TRBD2 identical over 9 junction bases. At the DNA level, the sequence is TGTGCCAGCCGTTCTAGCGGGACTAATTGGGATACGCAGTATTTT. This yields the protein CASRSSGTNWDTQYF.